The next 19 T cell receptor beta chains were all read from a single sample in a study of blood T cell repertoires in COVID-19. The table came from immunoSEQ multiplex PCR; TCRdb's copy has only in-frame clones and leaves some out. The sample shows 130,000 or so clones, more than 80% of them seen only once. The sequencing sample was made of peripheral blood. The origin of the receptors is a woman aged 55-70 years with acute or convalescent COVID-19.

V usage is TRBV18 and J usage is TRBJ2-1, with D tentatively TRBD1 (6 bases). The CDR3 runs 15 residues. In germline, CDR1 is KGHSH, CDR2 LQKENI. The V end lost 2 bases, the J end lost 6 bases, and 14 bases lay between the germline ends. Here the CDR3 DNA reads TGTGCCAGCTCACCAACGAAGGGGGATCCCAATGAGCAGTTCTTC. Its translation is CASSPTKGDPNEQFF. The full variable domain, rest sourced from reference TRBV18 and TRBJ2-1, is NAGVMQNPRHLVRRRGQEARLRCSPMKGHSHVYWYRQLPEEGLKFMVYLQKENIIDESGMPKERFSAEFPKEGPSILRIQQVVRGDSAAYFCASSPTKGDPNEQFFGPGTRLTVL.

The chain links TRBV28 to TRBJ1-1; D is unclear. The CDR3 sequence is 14 residues long. Germline V gene data show CDR1 as MDHEN and CDR2 as SYDVKM. V shed 8 bases and J shed 0 bases, with 13 bases lying between them. DNA for the CDR3: TGTGCCAGCCAGAGTGGGGAGATGAACACTGAAGCTTTCTTT. It encodes CASQSGEMNTEAFF. The full variable domain, in which reference TRBV28 and TRBJ1-1 provide the parts outside the CDR3, is DVKVTQSSRYLVKRTGEKVFLECVQDMDHENMFWYRQDPGLGLRLIYFSYDVKMKEKGDIPEGYSVSREKKERFSLILESASTNQTSMYLCASQSGEMNTEAFFGQGTRLTVV.

The chain joins TRBV2 to TRBJ2-5, with 7 bases that match TRBD1. The germline V gene encodes CDR1 SNHLY and CDR2 FYNNEI. The junction had 6 bases not matched to a gene; V was cut back by 7 bases and J by 1 base. This CDR3 is 14 amino acids long. The CDR3 protein is CASKPRQGQETQYF. For the CDR3, the DNA is TGTGCCAGCAAACCTAGACAGGGCCAAGAGACCCAGTACTTC. The variable domain in full, completed from reference TRBV2 and TRBJ2-5, reads EPEVTQTPSHQVTQMGQEVILRCVPISNHLYFYWYRQILGQKVEFLVSFYNNEISEKSEIFDDQFSVERPDGSNFTLKIRSTKLEDSAMYFCASKPRQGQETQYFGPGTRLLVL.

The chain uses TRBV2 and TRBJ1-1, with D perhaps TRBD1 (5 bases). V gave up 8 bases and J gave up 3 bases, with 10 bases separating them. CDR3 length: 12 residues. The germline CDR1 and CDR2 sequences are SNHLY and FYNNEI. The CDR3 reads CASAKGDTEAFF. The DNA of the CDR3 is TGTGCCAGCGCGAAAGGGGACACTGAAGCTTTCTTT.

The genes are TRBV30 and TRBJ1-5, with D uncertain. V was shortened by 4 bases and J by 5 bases, with 12 bases between the two germline ends. The CDR3 is 13 amino acids. Germline CDR1 reads GTSNPN; CDR2 reads SVGIG (reference sequence). The CDR3 sequence is CAWNRGGDQPQHF. CDR3 bases: TGTGCCTGGAATCGGGGTGGTGATCAGCCCCAGCATTTT. The variable domain in full, completed from reference TRBV30 and TRBJ1-5, reads SQTIHQWPATLVQPVGSPLSLECTVEGTSNPNLYWYRQAAGRGLQLLFYSVGIGQISSEVPQNLSASRPQDRQFILSSKKLLLSDSGFYLCAWNRGGDQPQHFGDGTRLSIL.

The V gene is TRBV6-5, the J gene TRBJ1-4; D possibly corresponds to TRBD1 (5 bases). CDR3 size: 16 residues. CDR1 and CDR2 from the germline V gene are MNHEY and SVGAGI. V gave up 2 bases and J gave up 0 bases, with 10 bases separating them. The CDR3 region has the DNA TGTGCCAGCAGTTACGCAATGACAGCAACTAATGAAAAACTGTTTTTT. Protein sequence: CASSYAMTATNEKLFF.

This clone was seen more than once but under ten times. The chain combines TRBV11-2 with TRBJ2-1, with TRBD2 matching 10 bases. Germline V gene data show CDR1 as SGHAT and CDR2 as FQNNGV. The CDR3 loop spans 16 amino acids. Germline trimming cut 4 bases from V and 6 bases from J; bases unmatched to any gene: 9. CDR3: CASSSSPSGGSNEQFF. The CDR3 nucleotides read TGTGCCAGCAGCTCATCCCCTAGCGGGGGATCCAATGAGCAGTTCTTC.

The rearrangement links TRBV7-9 to TRBJ2-4, with D tentatively TRBD2 (7 bases). The CDR3 runs to 19 residues. The V gene's germline CDR1 is SEHNR and CDR2 FQNEAQ (reference sequence). Trimming removed 1 base at V and 1 base at J, with 20 bases between. DNA for the CDR3: TGTGCCAGCAGCTTAGGACGAATAACAGGGAGGGAGGCCAAAAACATTCAGTACTTC. Translating it yields CASSLGRITGREAKNIQYF.

In this sample, this clone turned up once. The V gene is TRBV24-1, the J gene TRBJ2-1; D is possibly TRBD1 (5 bases). The length of the CDR3 is 14 residues. V was cut by 2 bases and J by 9 bases, with 13 bases left in between. The V gene's germline CDR1 is KGHDR and CDR2 SFDVKD. The CDR3 protein is CATSDYGRASEQFF. The DNA of the CDR3 is TGTGCCACCAGTGATTATGGCAGGGCGTCTGAGCAGTTCTTC.

The table lists this clone with a few counts. The chain carries TRBV30 and TRBJ1-5; D is ambiguous. The CDR3 spans 12 residues. Germline V gene sequence: CDR1 GTSNPN, CDR2 SVGIG (reference sequence). V was trimmed by 5 bases and J by 3 bases, leaving 8 bases between them. The CDR3 sequence: CAWGDTNQPQHF. Written as DNA, the CDR3 is TGTGCCTGGGGTGACACCAATCAGCCCCAGCATTTT.

This clone has a single count. The chain uses TRBV30 and TRBJ2-5; D is unclear. CDR3 size: 13 residues. Trimming pared 2 bases from V and 4 bases from J, leaving 11 bases between. Germline V gives CDR1 GTSNPN, CDR2 SVGIG (reference sequence). CDR3 in amino acids: CAWSTVSGETQYF. CDR3 in DNA: TGTGCCTGGAGTACGGTCTCCGGAGAGACCCAGTACTTC.

The rearrangement uses TRBV27 and TRBJ2-2; 10 nucleotides align to TRBD2. The ends lost 3 bases at V and 0 bases at J; junction bases unmatched: 4. Germline-derived CDR1 and CDR2 are MNHEY and SMNVEV (reference sequence). The CDR3 length is 17 residues. CDR3 region: CASSFRGLAANTGELFF. DNA for the CDR3: TGTGCCAGCAGTTTCCGCGGACTAGCGGCGAACACCGGGGAGCTGTTTTTT.

This clone is a singleton in its sample. The chain combines TRBV5-4 with TRBJ1-1; D not certain. The CDR3 loop spans 13 amino acids. V was clipped by 0 bases and J by 1 base, with 4 bases between them. The germline V gene has CDR1 SGHNT and CDR2 YYREEE (reference sequence). In DNA form, the CDR3 reads TGTGCCAGCAGCTTGGACAAGAACACTGAAGCTTTCTTT. This translates into CASSLDKNTEAFF.

The chain employs TRBV5-1 and TRBJ2-3; 10 bases fit TRBD2. This CDR3 is built from 16 residues. V trimming: 7 bases; J trimming: 2 bases; junction bases outside the gene matches: 10. Germline values: CDR1 SGHRS, CDR2 YFSETQ. The CDR3 DNA reads TGCGCCAGCCGGAGAGGACTAGCGGATATCACAGATACGCAGTATTTT. Translating gives CASRRGLADITDTQYF.

The rearrangement joins TRBV29-1 to TRBJ2-3, with D hard to call. With 0 bases removed from V and 0 bases from J, the gap between germline ends came to 7 bases. Germline CDR1 is SQVTM and CDR2 is ANQGSEA. This CDR3 has 14 amino acids. The chain's CDR3 is CSVEEFQSTDTQYF. In nucleotides, the CDR3 is TGCAGCGTTGAAGAGTTTCAGAGCACAGATACGCAGTATTTT.

The CDR3 is CASSVSGGQTEAFF. As DNA, the CDR3 is TGTGCCAGCAGCGTATCGGGGGGGCAAACTGAAGCTTTCTTT. This chain connects TRBV9 to TRBJ1-1; weak D call: TRBD1 (6 bases). The ends were cut back, 1 base at V and 5 bases at J, with 12 bases in the middle. The CDR3 runs to 14 residues. Germline V gene sequence: CDR1 SGDLS, CDR2 YYNGEE.

V and J are TRBV6-1 and TRBJ1-2; D is undetermined. Germline V gives CDR1 MNHNS, CDR2 SASEGT. The CDR3 loop spans 13 amino acids. Deletions cut 2 bases from V and 10 bases from J, with 14 bases between. CDR3 DNA sequence: TGTGCCAGCAGTGAAACTCCAATGATAATCTACACCTTC. Translating it yields CASSETPMIIYTF.

The V gene is TRBV6-6, the J gene TRBJ2-1; TRBD1 matches at 10 bases. The CDR3 is 15 amino acids. Germline CDR1 MNHNY, CDR2 SVGAGI (reference sequence). With 6 bases clipped from V and 7 bases from J, the junction kept 9 bases outside the gene matches. CDR3 DNA: TGTGCCAGCAGGACCTCGGGACAGGGGAAAAATGAGCAGTTCTTC. Residues: CASRTSGQGKNEQFF.

The chain links TRBV24-1 to TRBJ1-2; D might be TRBD1 (5 bases). V was cut by 6 bases and J by 2 bases, with 9 bases left in between. Germline V gives CDR1 KGHDR, CDR2 SFDVKD. The CDR3 length is 13 residues. CDR3 DNA: TGTGCCACCAGTTATAACAGGAACTATGGCTACACCTTC. It yields the protein CATSYNRNYGYTF.